These 32 T cell receptor beta chains originate from one sample sequenced in a study of blood T cell repertoires in COVID-19. Assay: immunoSEQ multiplex PCR; the TCRdb copy retains only in-frame clones and omits some. The table has 170,000 or so clones, 90% seen once; the top ten hold nearly 0.55%. The sample comprised peripheral blood. The receptors originated from a man between 45 and 60 years old with acute or convalescent COVID-19.

This chain links TRBV29-1 with TRBJ2-5, with TRBD2 matching over 14 bases. CDR1 and CDR2 from the germline V gene are SQVTM and ANQGSEA. The CDR3 is made up of 16 amino acids. J was trimmed by 1 base and V by 4 bases; bases with no gene match: 5. In DNA form, the CDR3 reads TGCAGCGTTGGGGGACTAGCGGGGGCCAGCCAAGAGACCCAGTACTTC. It yields the protein CSVGGLAGASQETQYF.

This chain uses TRBV29-1 with TRBJ1-2; no clear D. Germline lookup yields CDR1 SQVTM and CDR2 ANQGSEA. This CDR3 has 15 residues. The V end was cut by 5 bases, the J end by 4 bases, with 20 bases between. CDR3 sequence (DNA): TGCAGCGTTTTATCTCTCGGTGGAGGGCTCTATGGCTACACCTTC. This sequence encodes CSVLSLGGGLYGYTF. The full variable domain, completed using reference TRBV29-1 and TRBJ1-2, is SAVISQKPSRDICQRGTSLTIQCQVDSQVTMMFWYRQQPGQSLTLIATANQGSEATYESGFVIDKFPISRPNLTFSTLTVSNMSPEDSSIYLCSVLSLGGGLYGYTFGSGTRLTVV.

The chain uses TRBV18 and TRBJ1-3, with D hard to call. Germline V gene lookup returns CDR1 KGHSH and CDR2 LQKENI. The germline V and J ends were trimmed by 4 bases and 0 bases, with 13 bases remaining between them. The CDR3 totals 16 residues. The CDR3 nucleotides read TGTGCCAGCTCACGAGCGGAACAGTTCTCTGGAAACACCATATATTTT. Translated, it gives CASSRAEQFSGNTIYF.

The chain links TRBV6-5 to TRBJ2-5; TRBD2 agrees at 10 bases. The ends lost 5 bases at V and 3 bases at J; junction bases unmatched: 6. CDR3 length: 15 residues. Germline V gene data show CDR1 as MNHEY and CDR2 as SVGAGI. CDR3 in amino acids: CASSLSGGPEETQYF. The CDR3 nucleotides are TGTGCCAGCAGTCTTAGCGGGGGGCCAGAAGAGACCCAGTACTTC.

This sequence joins TRBV30 and TRBJ1-4; D call uncertain. Germline values: CDR1 GTSNPN, CDR2 SVGIG (reference sequence). Deletions cut 2 bases from V and 4 bases from J, with 17 bases between. The CDR3 runs 16 residues. Here the CDR3 reads CAWSTTRTAYNEKLFF. DNA of the CDR3: TGTGCCTGGAGTACGACCCGGACTGCCTATAATGAAAAACTGTTTTTT.

V and J are TRBV5-1 and TRBJ2-4, with a tentative D call TRBD2 (6 bases). Germline CDR1 SGHRS, CDR2 YFSETQ. The CDR3 runs 17 residues. The ends were cut back, 4 bases at V and 4 bases at J, with 21 bases in the middle. DNA of the CDR3: TGCGCCAGCAGCAAAGGAGGGGACCCCTTTGGAAAAAACATTCAGTACTTC. Amino acid sequence: CASSKGGDPFGKNIQYF.

The J gene is TRBJ2-5, the V gene TRBV29-1; 12 bases agree with TRBD1. With 6 bases clipped from V and 5 bases from J, the junction kept 10 bases outside the gene matches. The CDR3 has 15 amino acids. The germline gives CDR1 SQVTM, CDR2 ANQGSEA. The CDR3 region is CSVREGTGGGETQYF. The CDR3 nucleotides read TGCAGCGTGAGAGAGGGGACAGGGGGCGGTGAGACCCAGTACTTC.

This chain connects TRBV28 to TRBJ2-3; 7 nucleotides align to TRBD1. CDR1 is MDHEN and CDR2 is SYDVKM in the germline V gene. There are 15 residues in the CDR3. With 2 bases clipped from V and 4 bases from J, the junction kept 6 bases outside the gene matches. CDR3 loop: CASSLILGGADTQYF. The CDR3 bases are TGTGCCAGCAGTTTAATCCTAGGGGGCGCAGATACGCAGTATTTT.

This chain uses TRBV11-2 with TRBJ2-1; 12 bases line up with TRBD2. This CDR3 has 15 residues. Germline V CDR1 and CDR2: SGHAT, FQNNGV. V shed 5 bases and J 4 bases; nucleotides not matched to a gene: 3. CDR3 residues: CASSPGLAGYNEQFF. The CDR3 nucleotides are TGTGCCAGCAGCCCAGGACTAGCGGGGTACAATGAGCAGTTCTTC.

The gene calls are TRBV6-6 and TRBJ1-2, with D tentatively TRBD1 (5 bases). The ends were cut back, 7 bases at V and 1 base at J, with 16 bases in the middle. CDR1 and CDR2 (germline): MNHNY, SVGAGI (reference sequence). CDR3 length equals 15 residues. CDR3 loop: CASTSPGVINYGYTF. CDR3 coding DNA: TGTGCCAGCACCTCCCCGGGGGTGATTAACTATGGCTACACCTTC.

The chain recombines TRBV6-5 with TRBJ2-3; D is perhaps TRBD1 (5 bases). V lost 2 bases and J lost 2, with 14 bases in between. CDR3 length: 16 amino acids. From germline, CDR1 is MNHEY and CDR2 SVGAGI. DNA for the CDR3: TGTGCCAGCAGTTACCTGAAGGGGTTCTCCACAGATACGCAGTATTTT. Protein: CASSYLKGFSTDTQYF.

This clone has more than one count but fewer than ten. The V gene is TRBV28, the J gene TRBJ2-1; TRBD1 aligns across 8 bases. The CDR3 totals 15 residues. Trimming took 2 bases from V and 4 from J; bases not matched to a gene: 4. CDR1 is MDHEN and CDR2 is SYDVKM in the germline V gene. CDR3 bases: TGTGCCAGCAGTTTAATCGGGACAGGTTACAATGAGCAGTTCTTC. It codes for CASSLIGTGYNEQFF.

The J gene is TRBJ2-5, the V gene TRBV11-2; D may be TRBD2 (6 bases). The V end was cut by 5 bases, the J end by 1 base, with 11 bases between. The CDR3 runs 14 residues. Germline CDR1 and CDR2: SGHAT and FQNNGV. In DNA, the CDR3 is TGTGCCAGCAGCCCTAGCGTCAGCCAAGAGACCCAGTACTTC. This translates into CASSPSVSQETQYF.

The V call is TRBV19, the J call TRBJ1-1; perhaps TRBD1 as D (6 bases). Germline-derived CDR1 and CDR2 are LNHDA and SQIVND (reference sequence). The CDR3 runs to 14 residues. The V and J ends lost 1 base and 4 bases respectively, with 10 bases between them. The CDR3 is CASSIGQVGTEAFF. The CDR3 coding sequence is TGTGCCAGTAGTATAGGACAGGTAGGCACTGAAGCTTTCTTT.

V is TRBV19 and J is TRBJ2-7, with D possibly TRBD2 on 5 matching bases. CDR1 and CDR2 from the germline V gene are LNHDA and SQIVND (reference sequence). V was shortened by 2 bases and J by 6 bases, with 14 bases between the two germline ends. The CDR3 loop spans 14 amino acids. The CDR3 is CASSISASRSEQYF. The CDR3 DNA reads TGTGCCAGTAGTATAAGCGCTAGCAGGAGCGAGCAGTACTTC.

The V call is TRBV28, the J call TRBJ2-3; D perhaps matches TRBD1 (5 bases). Between the trimmed V and J ends, which lost 6 bases and 2 bases, there was a span of 9 bases. This CDR3 is 13 amino acids long. Per germline, CDR1 MDHEN and CDR2 SYDVKM. The CDR3 nucleotides read TGTGCCAGCAGAGTGACAGTCACAGATACGCAGTATTTT. Protein sequence: CASRVTVTDTQYF.

J is TRBJ2-2 and V is TRBV7-9; 11 bases line up with TRBD2. This CDR3 has 16 amino acids. CDR1 and CDR2 (germline): SEHNR, FQNEAQ (reference sequence). Germline trimming cut 6 bases from V and 7 bases from J; bases unmatched to any gene: 10. As DNA, the CDR3 is TGTGCCAGCAGACGAGGGACTAGCGGAACTGGCGGGGAGCTGTTTTTT. This translates into CASRRGTSGTGGELFF.

The J gene is TRBJ2-5, the V gene TRBV15; TRBD2 aligns across 10 bases. Losses at the gene ends were 2 bases for V and 2 bases for J; bases not matched to a gene: 8. Germline V gene sequence: CDR1 LNHNV, CDR2 YYDKDF (reference sequence). The CDR3 is 17 amino acids. The CDR3 here is CATSRMEAGGRQETQYF. CDR3 DNA: TGTGCCACCAGCAGAATGGAAGCGGGGGGGCGTCAAGAGACCCAGTACTTC.

The genes are TRBV27 and TRBJ1-1, with D unclear. The CDR3 has 14 amino acids. V lost 2 bases, J lost 1 base, and 8 bases lay in between. CDR1 MNHEY and CDR2 SMNVEV come from the germline V gene (reference sequence). The CDR3 nucleotides are TGTGCCAGCAGTTTAGGTAGCCCGAACACTGAAGCTTTCTTT. Translation: CASSLGSPNTEAFF.

This rearrangement joins TRBV2 to TRBJ2-1, with D possibly TRBD2 on 5 matching bases. The CDR3 extends over 13 amino acids. V lost 5 bases and J lost 6, with 11 bases in between. Germline V lookup: CDR1 SNHLY, CDR2 FYNNEI. The CDR3 coding sequence is TGTGCCAGCAGTCCAACGGGGTCCAATGAGCAGTTCTTC. It translates to CASSPTGSNEQFF. The whole variable domain, remainder taken from reference TRBV2 and TRBJ2-1, is EPEVTQTPSHQVTQMGQEVILRCVPISNHLYFYWYRQILGQKVEFLVSFYNNEISEKSEIFDDQFSVERPDGSNFTLKIRSTKLEDSAMYFCASSPTGSNEQFFGPGTRLTVL.

The V gene is TRBV25-1, the J gene TRBJ2-1, with 13 positions matching TRBD2. V lost 4 bases and J lost 2; bases outside the gene matches: 5. This CDR3 is built from 17 residues. Germline CDR1 reads MGHDK; CDR2 reads SYGVNS. The CDR3 sequence: CASSVPGLAGTYNEQFF. The DNA of the CDR3 is TGTGCCAGCAGTGTACCGGGACTAGCGGGGACCTACAATGAGCAGTTCTTC.

This clone occurred once. This sequence joins TRBV10-3 and TRBJ2-3, with 11 nucleotides matching TRBD2. Germline V gene sequence: CDR1 ENHRY, CDR2 SYGVKD. The J segment lost 8 bases and the V segment lost 7 bases, leaving 2 bases of the junction unmatched. The CDR3 is made up of 12 amino acids. DNA for the CDR3: TGTGCCATCACCGGGACTAGCGGTACGCAGTATTTT. Translated, it gives CAITGTSGTQYF.

This chain connects TRBV9 to TRBJ2-4, with D perhaps TRBD1 (6 bases). The CDR3 has 15 residues. The V gene lost 3 bases and the J gene lost 5 bases, with 15 bases spanning the gap. The germline gives CDR1 SGDLS, CDR2 YYNGEE. The CDR3 spells CASSDTGSRENIQYF. CDR3 nucleotide sequence: TGTGCCAGCAGCGATACAGGGTCACGGGAAAACATTCAGTACTTC.

The chain has TRBV6-5 and TRBJ1-6; D remains unclear. CDR1 MNHEY and CDR2 SVGAGI come from the germline V gene. CDR3 length: 12 residues. Trimming shortened V by 4 bases and J by 10 bases, and 8 bases separated the two germline ends. Here the CDR3 reads CASSSDSSPLHF. Written as DNA, the CDR3 is TGTGCCAGCAGTTCGGACTCCTCACCCCTCCACTTT.

The chain combines TRBV27 with TRBJ2-1; the match to TRBD2 covers 9 bases. Looked up from germline, CDR1 is MNHEY and CDR2 is SMNVEV (reference sequence). This CDR3 is 15 amino acids long. V shed 6 bases and J 7 bases; nucleotides not matched to a gene: 10. CDR3 nucleotide sequence: TGTGCCAGCAGCCCAACAAGCGGGAGGTTGAATGAGCAGTTCTTC. Amino acids: CASSPTSGRLNEQFF.

CDR3 in amino acids: CASSQAWGLGQPQHF. The CDR3 bases are TGCGCCAGCAGCCAAGCCTGGGGGCTGGGTCAGCCCCAGCATTTT. The V call is TRBV4-3, the J call TRBJ1-5; maybe TRBD1 (6 bases). CDR1 LGHNA and CDR2 YSLEER come from the germline V gene. This CDR3 has 15 residues. V gave up 1 base and J gave up 6 bases, with 13 bases separating them.

The rearrangement joins TRBV6-1 to TRBJ1-4; 8 nucleotides align to TRBD1. Germline V CDR1 and CDR2: MNHNS, SASEGT. Trimming cost V 0 bases and J 9 bases; bases outside gene matches: 18. The CDR3 has 19 amino acids. The DNA of the CDR3 is TGTGCCAGCAGTGAAGCAAAGTTCGGTATTGTTGGGGACAGGAAAAAACTGTTTTTT. Protein: CASSEAKFGIVGDRKKLFF.

The chain employs TRBV28 and TRBJ1-5; D ambiguous. Trimming pared 7 bases from V and 1 base from J, leaving 14 bases between. The germline CDR1 and CDR2 sequences are MDHEN and SYDVKM. This CDR3 has 15 residues. CDR3 DNA sequence: TGTGCCAGCACTCCCCTAGAGGGAAGCAATCAGCCCCAGCATTTT. It translates to CASTPLEGSNQPQHF. Full variable domain (remainder filled in from reference TRBV28 and TRBJ1-5): DVKVTQSSRYLVKRTGEKVFLECVQDMDHENMFWYRQDPGLGLRLIYFSYDVKMKEKGDIPEGYSVSREKKERFSLILESASTNQTSMYLCASTPLEGSNQPQHFGDGTRLSIL.

The chain carries TRBV20-1 and TRBJ1-2; D unclear. The CDR3 has 11 amino acids. Trimming left V 6 bases short and J 7 bases short, with 12 bases between. CDR1 and CDR2 (germline): DFQATT, SNEGSKA (reference sequence). The CDR3 sequence is CSAPHRGGYTF. CDR3 DNA sequence: TGCAGTGCCCCACACCGGGGTGGCTACACCTTC.

This chain joins TRBV18 and TRBJ1-5; perhaps TRBD1 as D (6 bases). With 6 bases removed from V and 3 bases from J, the gap between germline ends came to 15 bases. CDR1 and CDR2 from the germline V gene are KGHSH and LQKENI. The CDR3 is 15 amino acids. This CDR3 reads CASSRNRDNNQPQHF. In DNA, the CDR3 is TGTGCCAGCTCTCGCAACCGGGACAACAATCAGCCCCAGCATTTT.

The chain combines TRBV30 with TRBJ2-3; 7 nucleotides agree with TRBD1. Germline CDR1 is GTSNPN and CDR2 is SVGIG (reference sequence). The CDR3 covers 14 residues. V lost 3 bases, J lost 2 bases, and 5 bases stayed unmatched. CDR3 region: CAWSLQGFTDTQYF. The DNA of the CDR3 is TGTGCCTGGAGCCTACAGGGGTTCACAGATACGCAGTATTTT.

Only one count was recorded for this clone. The chain uses TRBV7-2 and TRBJ2-5; no definite D call. The CDR3 runs 14 residues. Germline assignment: CDR1 SGHTA and CDR2 FQGNSA. The V and J ends lost 3 bases and 3 bases respectively, with 11 bases between them. The CDR3 loop reads CASSFALGKETQYF. CDR3 DNA: TGTGCCAGCAGCTTCGCTCTTGGCAAAGAGACCCAGTACTTC.